Below, 12 T cell receptor beta chains from the same sample are listed, as sequenced in a study of cytomegalovirus exposure and HLA in healthy donors (dated by TCRdb to about 2017). Library preparation used the immunoSEQ multiplex PCR assay. The multiplex PCR relied on a mix of 60 forward primers for TCR Vbeta segments and 13 reverse primers for TCR Jbeta segments. Imported from immuneACCESS, the table was reduced by TCRdb to in-frame sequences with V and J called. These copies leave out some clones; in studies compared against another copy, an unresolved V gene accounts for under half, and the cause of the remainder is not known. The sample profile shows about 82,000 clones; 10% of them were found once. The top ten clones comprise over 20% of the sample. Sample: PBMCs. All receptors derive from a man in his sixties in good health and CMV-seropositive.

This sequence joins TRBV12-5 and TRBJ1-4; D possibly corresponds to TRBD1 (6 bases). This CDR3 comprises 14 residues. Trimming stripped 7 bases from V and 2 bases from J, with 11 bases between. In germline, CDR1 is LGHNT, CDR2 FRNRAP. CDR3 coding DNA: TGTGCTAGTGCTCGCCAGGGGACTAATGAAAAACTGTTTTTT. This sequence encodes CASARQGTNEKLFF.

The chain has TRBV5-1 and TRBJ2-5; possible D gene TRBD2, 5 bases. V shed 4 bases and J shed 5 bases, with 18 bases lying between them. CDR1 is SGHRS and CDR2 is YFSETQ in the germline V gene. This CDR3 has 15 amino acids. CDR3 sequence reads: CASSLENTRSETQYF. The CDR3 nucleotides are TGCGCCAGCAGCCTCGAGAACACTAGATCGGAGACCCAGTACTTC.

The gene calls are TRBV14 and TRBJ1-1; D may be TRBD1 (5 bases). Germline CDR1 is SGHDN and CDR2 is FVKESK. V lost 4 bases and J lost 1, with 7 bases in between. CDR3 length: 13 amino acids. The CDR3 DNA follows: TGTGCCAGCAGCCCGACAGAGAACACTGAAGCTTTCTTT. As protein: CASSPTENTEAFF. The variable domain in full, completed from reference TRBV14 and TRBJ1-1, reads EAGVTQFPSHSVIEKGQTVTLRCDPISGHDNLYWYRRVMGKEIKFLLHFVKESKQDESGMPNNRFLAERTGGTYSTLKVQPAELEDSGVYFCASSPTENTEAFFGQGTRLTVV.

The CDR3 region has the DNA TGTGCCAGCAGCGCTAACACCGGGACTAGCGGGGGGGATGAGCAGTTCTTC. This encodes CASSANTGTSGGDEQFF. This sequence joins TRBV9 and TRBJ2-1; 16 bases are a match to TRBD2. The CDR3 has 17 residues. V dropped 3 bases and J dropped 8; count of bases not matched to a gene: 8. Germline assignment: CDR1 SGDLS and CDR2 YYNGEE.

This clone turned up a few times. V is TRBV6-1 and J is TRBJ2-7; 11 nucleotides line up with TRBD1. V shed 6 bases and J 5 bases; nucleotides not matched to a gene: 9. Per germline, CDR1 MNHNS and CDR2 SASEGT. CDR3 size: 15 residues. CDR3 in amino acids: CASSYRGQGAHEQYF. CDR3 nucleotide sequence: TGTGCCAGCAGCTACAGAGGACAGGGGGCTCACGAGCAGTACTTC.

The chain carries TRBV6-1 and TRBJ2-5, with 11 nucleotides matching TRBD1. V shed 6 bases and J 4 bases; nucleotides not matched to a gene: 7. This CDR3 region has 15 residues. Germline assignment: CDR1 MNHNS and CDR2 SASEGT. The CDR3 region is CASSPVGTGGETQYF. The CDR3 coding sequence is TGTGCCAGCAGCCCAGTCGGGACAGGGGGAGAGACCCAGTACTTC.

CDR3 in DNA: TGTGCCAGCAGTTACTATCAGGTTGCAACTAATGAAAAACTGTTTTTT. Protein product: CASSYYQVATNEKLFF. The chain has TRBV6-5 and TRBJ1-4; unclear D gene. The germline V gene encodes CDR1 MNHEY and CDR2 SVGAGI. V lost 1 base to trimming and J lost 0 bases, with 9 bases between them. The CDR3 contains 16 residues.

The chain links TRBV19 to TRBJ1-2, with TRBD1 identical over 9 bases. Germline CDR1 reads LNHDA; CDR2 reads SQIVND (reference sequence). CDR3 length equals 19 residues. J was trimmed by 7 bases and V by 1 base; bases with no gene match: 19. The CDR3 DNA reads TGTGCCAGTAGTATAGCCACCGGGACAGGGCCTCCACTATTGCCTGGCTACACCTTC. It specifies CASSIATGTGPPLLPGYTF.

This clone was counted only a few times. This likely traces to a read error, being one base from a far larger clone. A read error is likely, as this CDR3 ends without the conserved phenylalanine or tryptophan. The chain has TRBV30 and TRBJ1-1, with D possibly being TRBD1 (5 bases). Trimming took 5 bases from V and 6 from J, leaving 13 bases between them. Per the germline V gene, CDR1 is GTSNPN and CDR2 is SVGIG (reference sequence). The CDR3 consists of 12 residues. CDR3 sequence reads: CAWQGLGAEAFL. The CDR3 nucleotides are TGTGCCTGGCAGGGTTTGGGTGCTGAAGCTTTCTTG.

This CDR3 reads CASSLGGLSTDTQYF. The DNA for the CDR3 is TGTGCCAGCAGCTTAGGAGGACTGTCCACAGATACGCAGTATTTT. V and J are TRBV7-3 and TRBJ2-3; D perhaps matches TRBD2 (5 bases). Deletions cut 2 bases from V and 2 bases from J, with 11 bases between. The CDR3 loop spans 15 amino acids. Germline V gene data show CDR1 as SGHTA and CDR2 as FQGTGA.

This clone has only a few counts. V and J are TRBV19 and TRBJ2-3; D is perhaps TRBD2 (5 bases). From germline, CDR1 is LNHDA and CDR2 SQIVND (reference sequence). Trimming removed 8 bases at V and 4 bases at J, with 10 bases between. CDR3 length: 12 residues. Written as DNA, the CDR3 is TGTGCCAGTTCGGGGAGCGCAGATACGCAGTATTTT. Translated: CASSGSADTQYF.

The chain has TRBV10-3 and TRBJ2-7; 7 bases align to TRBD2. V trimming: 10 bases; J trimming: 1 base; junction bases outside the gene matches: 1. CDR1 and CDR2 (germline): ENHRY, SYGVKD. The CDR3 runs to 11 residues. The CDR3 sequence: CATSGSYEQYF. The CDR3 DNA is TGTGCCACTAGCGGTTCCTACGAGCAGTACTTC.